The following is a TCR beta chain sequence with its context. The sample carries other DNA sequences with the same CDR3. Method: immunoSEQ multiplex PCR; TCRdb's copy keeps in-frame clones and lacks some. The data show a few hundred thousand clones, around 90% seen once. These data belong to a study of blood T cell repertoires in COVID-19. Whole-study context: T cells, B-cell-depleted T cells, or PBMCs provided the cDNA or gDNA that served as material.

This CDR3 contains 11 residues. Germline lookup yields CDR1 DFQATT and CDR2 SNEGSKA (reference sequence). V dropped 5 bases and J dropped 2 bases, with 7 bases sitting between them. The sequence was obtained from a young man who had recovered from COVID-19. The chain couples TRBV20-1 to TRBJ2-7, with a weak D call TRBD2 (5 bases). Sequencing input: peripheral blood. The CDR3 protein is CSAPGTYEQYF. The CDR3 nucleotides read TGCAGTGCTCCGGGGACCTACGAGCAGTACTTC.